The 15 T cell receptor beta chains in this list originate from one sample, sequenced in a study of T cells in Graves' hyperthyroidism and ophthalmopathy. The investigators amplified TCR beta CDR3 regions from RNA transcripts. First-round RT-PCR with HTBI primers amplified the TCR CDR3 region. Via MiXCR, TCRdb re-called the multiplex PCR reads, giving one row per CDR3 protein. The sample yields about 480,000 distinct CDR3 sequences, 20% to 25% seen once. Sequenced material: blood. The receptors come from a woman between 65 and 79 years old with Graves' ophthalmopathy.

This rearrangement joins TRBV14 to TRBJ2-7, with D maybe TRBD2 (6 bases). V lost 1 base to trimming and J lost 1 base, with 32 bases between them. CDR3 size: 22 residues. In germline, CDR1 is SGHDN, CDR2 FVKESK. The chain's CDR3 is CASSQGRGGGRAGILRSYEQYF. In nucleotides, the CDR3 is TGTGCCAGCAGCCAAGGGAGGGGAGGAGGCAGGGCAGGGATACTCCGATCCTACGAGCAGTACTTC.

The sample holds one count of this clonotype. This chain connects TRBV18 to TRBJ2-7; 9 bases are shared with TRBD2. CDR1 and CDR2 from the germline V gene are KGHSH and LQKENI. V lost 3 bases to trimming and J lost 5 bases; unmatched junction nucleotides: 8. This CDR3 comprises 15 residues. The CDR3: CASSPGGRGSNEQYF. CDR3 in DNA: TGTGCCAGCTCACCGGGCGGGAGGGGATCGAACGAGCAGTACTTC.

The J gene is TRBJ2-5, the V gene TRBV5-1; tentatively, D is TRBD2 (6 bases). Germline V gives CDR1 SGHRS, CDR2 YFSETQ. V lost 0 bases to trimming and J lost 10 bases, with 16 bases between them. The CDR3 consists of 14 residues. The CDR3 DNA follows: TGCGCCAGCAGCTTGGATTCGGGGACGGGAGACCAGTACTTC. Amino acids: CASSLDSGTGDQYF.

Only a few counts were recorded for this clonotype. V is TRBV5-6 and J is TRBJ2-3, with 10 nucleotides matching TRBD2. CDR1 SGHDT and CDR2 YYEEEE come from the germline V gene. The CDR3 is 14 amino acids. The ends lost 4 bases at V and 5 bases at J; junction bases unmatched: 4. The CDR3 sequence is CASSGAGGEDTQYF. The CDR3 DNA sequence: TGTGCCAGCAGCGGAGCGGGGGGGGAAGATACGCAGTATTTT.

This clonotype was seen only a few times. The CDR3 DNA is TGCGCCAGCAGCTTGGGCACACTAAGCACAGATACGCAGTATTTT. This gives the protein CASSLGTLSTDTQYF. The genes are TRBV5-1 and TRBJ2-3; D gene ambiguous. The CDR3 loop spans 15 amino acids. CDR1 and CDR2 from the germline V gene are SGHRS and YFSETQ. Between the trimmed V and J ends, which lost 0 bases and 0 bases, there was a span of 8 bases.

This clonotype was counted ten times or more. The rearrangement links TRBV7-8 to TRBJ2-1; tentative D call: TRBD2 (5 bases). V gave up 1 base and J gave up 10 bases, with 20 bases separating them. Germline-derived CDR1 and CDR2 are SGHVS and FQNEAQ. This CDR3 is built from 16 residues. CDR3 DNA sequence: TGTGCCAGCAGCTTAGACGAGGGATATGGGCAATGGGAGCAGTTCTTC. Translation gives CASSLDEGYGQWEQFF. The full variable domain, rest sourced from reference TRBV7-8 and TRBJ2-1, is GAGVSQSPRYKVAKRGQDVALRCDPISGHVSLFWYQQALGQGPEFLTYFQNEAQLDKSGLPSDRFFAERPEGSVSTLKIQRTQQEDSAVYLCASSLDEGYGQWEQFFGPGTRLTVL.

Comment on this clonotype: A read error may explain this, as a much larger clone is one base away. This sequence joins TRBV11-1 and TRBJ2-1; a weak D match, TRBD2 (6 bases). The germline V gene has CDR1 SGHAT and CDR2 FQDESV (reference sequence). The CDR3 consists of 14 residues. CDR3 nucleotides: TGTGCCAGCAGCCCCCTAGGGCGGGAAGGGGAGCAGTCCTTC. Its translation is CASSPLGREGEQSF. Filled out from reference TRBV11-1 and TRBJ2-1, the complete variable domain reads EAEVAQSPRYKITEKSQAVAFWCDPISGHATLYWYRQILGQGPELLVQFQDESVVDDSQLPKDRFSAERLKGVDSTLKIQPAELGDSAMYLCASSPLGREGEQSFGPGTRLTVL.

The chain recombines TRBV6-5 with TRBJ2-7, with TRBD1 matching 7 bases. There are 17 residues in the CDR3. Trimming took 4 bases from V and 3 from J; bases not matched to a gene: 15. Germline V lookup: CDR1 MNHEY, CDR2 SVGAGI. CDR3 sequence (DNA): TGTGCCAGCAGTTGGGAGACTCCCGGGACAGCGATCTACGAGCAGTACTTC. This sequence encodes CASSWETPGTAIYEQYF.

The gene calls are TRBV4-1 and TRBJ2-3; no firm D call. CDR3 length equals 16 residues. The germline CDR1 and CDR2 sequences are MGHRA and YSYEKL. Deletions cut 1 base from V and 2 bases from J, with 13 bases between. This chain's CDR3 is CASSQGVAEPTDTQYF. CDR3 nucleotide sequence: TGCGCCAGCAGCCAAGGTGTTGCGGAGCCCACAGATACGCAGTATTTT.

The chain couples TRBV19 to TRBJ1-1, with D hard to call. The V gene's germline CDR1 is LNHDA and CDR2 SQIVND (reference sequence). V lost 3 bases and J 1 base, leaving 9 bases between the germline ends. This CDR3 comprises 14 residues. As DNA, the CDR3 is TGTGCCAGTAGTATCGTGGAAGGGAACACTGAAGCTTTCTTT. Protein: CASSIVEGNTEAFF. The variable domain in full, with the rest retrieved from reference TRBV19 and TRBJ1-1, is DGGITQSPKYLFRKEGQNVTLSCEQNLNHDAMYWYRQDPGQGLRLIYYSQIVNDFQKGDIAEGYSVSREKKESFPLTVTSAQKNPTAFYLCASSIVEGNTEAFFGQGTRLTVV.

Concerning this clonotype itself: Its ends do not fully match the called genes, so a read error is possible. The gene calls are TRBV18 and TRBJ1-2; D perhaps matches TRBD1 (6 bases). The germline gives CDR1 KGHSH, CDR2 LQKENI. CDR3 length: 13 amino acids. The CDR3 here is CARSEQGYAGYTF. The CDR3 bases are TGTGCCCGCTCAGAACAGGGCTACGCTGGCTACACCTTC.

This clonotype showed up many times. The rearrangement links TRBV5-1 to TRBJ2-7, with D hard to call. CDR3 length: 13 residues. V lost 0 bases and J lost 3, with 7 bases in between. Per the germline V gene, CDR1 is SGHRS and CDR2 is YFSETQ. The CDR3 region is CASSLDQGYEQYF. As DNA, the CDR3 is TGCGCCAGCAGCTTGGATCAAGGCTACGAGCAGTACTTC.

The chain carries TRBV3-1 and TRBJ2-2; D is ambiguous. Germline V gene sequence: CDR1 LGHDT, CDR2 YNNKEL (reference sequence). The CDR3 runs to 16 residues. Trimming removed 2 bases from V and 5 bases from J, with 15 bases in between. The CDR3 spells CASSQWKTGWTGELFF. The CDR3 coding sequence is TGTGCCAGCAGCCAATGGAAGACGGGTTGGACCGGGGAGCTGTTTTTT.

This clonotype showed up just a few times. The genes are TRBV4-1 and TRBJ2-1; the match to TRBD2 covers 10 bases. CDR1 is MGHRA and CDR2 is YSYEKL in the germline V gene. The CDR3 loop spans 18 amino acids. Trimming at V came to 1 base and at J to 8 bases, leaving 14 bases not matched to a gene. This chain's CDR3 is CASSQGPRRSGRVDEQFF. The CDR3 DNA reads TGCGCCAGCAGCCAAGGCCCCCGGAGGAGCGGGAGGGTCGATGAGCAGTTCTTC.

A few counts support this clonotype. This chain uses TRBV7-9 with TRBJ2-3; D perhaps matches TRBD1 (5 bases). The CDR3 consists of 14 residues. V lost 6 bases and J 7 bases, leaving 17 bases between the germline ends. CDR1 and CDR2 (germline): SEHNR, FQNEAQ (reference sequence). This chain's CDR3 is CASSKSQVKNTQYF. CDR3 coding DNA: TGTGCCAGCAGTAAGTCACAGGTTAAAAATACGCAGTATTTT.